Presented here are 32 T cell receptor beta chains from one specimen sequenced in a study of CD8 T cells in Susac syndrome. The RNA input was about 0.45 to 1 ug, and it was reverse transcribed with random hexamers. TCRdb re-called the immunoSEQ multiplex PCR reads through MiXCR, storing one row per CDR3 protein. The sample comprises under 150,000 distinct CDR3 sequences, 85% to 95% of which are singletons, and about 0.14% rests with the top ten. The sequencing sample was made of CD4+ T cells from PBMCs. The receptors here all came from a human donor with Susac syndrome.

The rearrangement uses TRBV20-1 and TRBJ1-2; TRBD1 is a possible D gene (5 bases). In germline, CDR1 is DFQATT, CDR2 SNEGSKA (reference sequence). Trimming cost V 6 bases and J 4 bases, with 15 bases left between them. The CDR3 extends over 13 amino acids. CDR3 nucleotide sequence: TGCAGTGCCACCGGGGAGAGGGGCTATGGCTACACCTTC. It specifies CSATGERGYGYTF.

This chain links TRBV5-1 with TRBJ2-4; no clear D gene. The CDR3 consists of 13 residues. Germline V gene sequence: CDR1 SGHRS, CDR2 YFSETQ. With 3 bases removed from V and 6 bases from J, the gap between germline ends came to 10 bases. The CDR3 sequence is CASSSRTGNIQYF. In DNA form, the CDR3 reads TGCGCCAGCAGCTCCCGGACGGGAAACATTCAGTACTTC. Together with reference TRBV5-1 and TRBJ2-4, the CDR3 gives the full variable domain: KAGVTQTPRYLIKTRGQQVTLSCSPISGHRSVSWYQQTPGQGLQFLFEYFSETQRNKGNFPGRFSGRQFSNSRSEMNVSTLELGDSALYLCASSSRTGNIQYFGAGTRLSVL.

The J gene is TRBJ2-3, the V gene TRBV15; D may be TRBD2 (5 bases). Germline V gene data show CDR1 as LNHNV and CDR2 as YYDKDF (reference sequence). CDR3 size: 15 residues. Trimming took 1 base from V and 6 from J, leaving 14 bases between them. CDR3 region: CATSRAPGLVDTQYF. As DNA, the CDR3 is TGTGCCACCAGCAGAGCACCGGGGTTGGTGGATACGCAGTATTTT. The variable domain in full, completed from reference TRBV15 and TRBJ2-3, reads DAMVIQNPRYQVTQFGKPVTLSCSQTLNHNVMYWYQQKSSQAPKLLFHYYDKDFNNEADTPDNFQSRRPNTSFCFLDIRSPGLGDTAMYLCATSRAPGLVDTQYFGPGTRLTVL.

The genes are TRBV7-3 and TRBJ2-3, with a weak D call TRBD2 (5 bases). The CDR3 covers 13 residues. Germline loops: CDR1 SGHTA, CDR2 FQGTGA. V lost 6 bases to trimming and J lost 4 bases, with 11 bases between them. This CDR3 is CASSSTSPDTQYF. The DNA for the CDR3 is TGTGCCAGCAGTTCAACTAGTCCAGATACGCAGTATTTT.

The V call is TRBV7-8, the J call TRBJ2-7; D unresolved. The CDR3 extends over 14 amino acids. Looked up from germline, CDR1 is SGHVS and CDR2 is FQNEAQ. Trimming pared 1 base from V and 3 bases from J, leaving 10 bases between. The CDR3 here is CASSLERGFYEQYF. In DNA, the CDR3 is TGTGCCAGCAGCTTAGAGAGAGGATTCTACGAGCAGTACTTC.

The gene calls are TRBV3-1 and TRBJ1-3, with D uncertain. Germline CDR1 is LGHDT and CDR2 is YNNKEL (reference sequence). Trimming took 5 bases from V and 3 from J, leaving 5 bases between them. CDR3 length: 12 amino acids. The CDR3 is CASSSRGNTIYF. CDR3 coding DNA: TGTGCCAGCAGCTCCCGTGGAAACACCATATATTTT.

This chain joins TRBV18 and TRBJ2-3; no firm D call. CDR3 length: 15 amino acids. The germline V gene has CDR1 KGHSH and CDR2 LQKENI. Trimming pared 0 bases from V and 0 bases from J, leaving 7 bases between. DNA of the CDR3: TGTGCCAGCTCACCACCGTCTCAAAGCACAGATACGCAGTATTTT. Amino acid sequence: CASSPPSQSTDTQYF.

In nucleotides, the CDR3 is TGTGCCAGTAGTATCGGTTGGAATCAGCCCCAGCATTTT. It translates to CASSIGWNQPQHF. This chain joins TRBV19 and TRBJ1-5; D gene ambiguous. Trimming cost V 3 bases and J 4 bases, with 7 bases left between them. The CDR3 extends over 13 amino acids. In germline, CDR1 is LNHDA, CDR2 SQIVND (reference sequence).

The CDR3 region has the DNA TGTGCCAGCACTCGGGGGGCTAACTATGGCTACACCTTC. The encoded protein is CASTRGANYGYTF. The V gene is TRBV27, the J gene TRBJ1-2, with D possibly matching TRBD1 (5 bases). CDR3 length equals 13 residues. V lost 7 bases to trimming and J lost 0 bases, with 9 bases between them. CDR1 is MNHEY and CDR2 is SMNVEV in the germline V gene (reference sequence).

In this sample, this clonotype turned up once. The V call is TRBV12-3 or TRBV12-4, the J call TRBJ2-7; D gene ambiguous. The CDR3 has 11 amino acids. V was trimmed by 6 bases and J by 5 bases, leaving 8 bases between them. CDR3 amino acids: CASSSWHEQYF. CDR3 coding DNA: TGTGCCAGCAGCAGTTGGCACGAGCAGTACTTC.

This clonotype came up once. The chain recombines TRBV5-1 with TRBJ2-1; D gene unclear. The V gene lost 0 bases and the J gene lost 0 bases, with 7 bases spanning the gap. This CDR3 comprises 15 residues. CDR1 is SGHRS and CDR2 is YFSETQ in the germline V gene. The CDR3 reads CASSLGLSSYNEQFF. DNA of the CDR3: TGCGCCAGCAGCTTGGGGCTTAGCTCCTACAATGAGCAGTTCTTC.

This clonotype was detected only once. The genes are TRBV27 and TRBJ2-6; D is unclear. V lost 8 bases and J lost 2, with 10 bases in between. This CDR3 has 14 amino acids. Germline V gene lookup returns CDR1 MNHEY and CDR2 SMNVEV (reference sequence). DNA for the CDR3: TGTGCCAGCGCCAGGCTGACTGGGGCCAACGTCCTGACTTTC. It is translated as CASARLTGANVLTF.

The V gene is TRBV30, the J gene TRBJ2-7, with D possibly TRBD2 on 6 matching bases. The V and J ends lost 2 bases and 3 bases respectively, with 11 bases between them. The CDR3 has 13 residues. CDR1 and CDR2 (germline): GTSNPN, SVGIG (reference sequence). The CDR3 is CAWSLGLHYEQYF. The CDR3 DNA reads TGTGCCTGGAGTTTGGGACTTCACTACGAGCAGTACTTC.

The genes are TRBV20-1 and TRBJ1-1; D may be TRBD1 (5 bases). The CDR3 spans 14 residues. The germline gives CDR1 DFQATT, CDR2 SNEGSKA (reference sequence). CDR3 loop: CSPGSGGMREKAFF. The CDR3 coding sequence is TGCAGCCCCGGGTCCGGGGGAATGCGTGAGAAAGCTTTCTTT.

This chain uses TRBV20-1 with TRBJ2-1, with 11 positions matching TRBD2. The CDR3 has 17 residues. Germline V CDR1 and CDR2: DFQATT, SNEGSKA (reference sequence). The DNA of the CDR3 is TGCGGGGTAGGACTAGCGGGCAGTAGGAGCTCCTACAATGAGCAGTTCTTC. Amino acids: CGVGLAGSRSSYNEQFF.

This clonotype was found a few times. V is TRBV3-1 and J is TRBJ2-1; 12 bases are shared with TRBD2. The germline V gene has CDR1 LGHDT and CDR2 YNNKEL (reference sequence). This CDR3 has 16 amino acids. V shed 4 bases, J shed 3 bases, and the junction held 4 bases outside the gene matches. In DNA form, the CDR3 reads TGTGCCAGCAGCCCAAGACTAGCGGGAGTCTACAATGAGCAGTTCTTC. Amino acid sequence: CASSPRLAGVYNEQFF.

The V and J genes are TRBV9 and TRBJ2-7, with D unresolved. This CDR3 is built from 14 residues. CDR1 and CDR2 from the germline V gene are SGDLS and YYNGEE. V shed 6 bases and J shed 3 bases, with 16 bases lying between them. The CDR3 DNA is TGTGCCAGCACCGCCGGGCCGGATAGCTACGAGCAGTACTTC. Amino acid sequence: CASTAGPDSYEQYF. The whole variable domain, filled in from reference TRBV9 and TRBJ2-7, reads DSGVTQTPKHLITATGQRVTLRCSPRSGDLSVYWYQQSLDQGLQFLIQYYNGEERAKGNILERFSAQQFPDLHSELNLSSLELGDSALYFCASTAGPDSYEQYFGPGTRLTVT.

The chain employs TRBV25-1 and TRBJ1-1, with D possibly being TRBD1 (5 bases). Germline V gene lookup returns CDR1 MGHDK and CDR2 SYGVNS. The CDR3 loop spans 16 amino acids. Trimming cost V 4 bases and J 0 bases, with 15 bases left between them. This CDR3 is CASSALPGGMNTEAFF. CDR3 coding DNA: TGTGCCAGCAGTGCCCTTCCTGGGGGGATGAACACTGAAGCTTTCTTT.

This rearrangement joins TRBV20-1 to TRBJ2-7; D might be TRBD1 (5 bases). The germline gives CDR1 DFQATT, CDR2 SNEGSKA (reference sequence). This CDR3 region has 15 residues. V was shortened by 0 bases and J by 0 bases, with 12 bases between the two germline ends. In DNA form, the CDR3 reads TGCAGTGCTAGAGATCCAGGGCTAAGCTCCTACGAGCAGTACTTC. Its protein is CSARDPGLSSYEQYF.

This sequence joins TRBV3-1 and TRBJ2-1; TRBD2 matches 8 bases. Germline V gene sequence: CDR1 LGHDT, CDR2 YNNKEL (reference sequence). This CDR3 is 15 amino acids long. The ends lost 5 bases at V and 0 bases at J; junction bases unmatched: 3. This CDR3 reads CASSAGTSSYNEQFF. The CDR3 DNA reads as TGTGCCAGCAGCGCCGGGACTAGCTCCTACAATGAGCAGTTCTTC.

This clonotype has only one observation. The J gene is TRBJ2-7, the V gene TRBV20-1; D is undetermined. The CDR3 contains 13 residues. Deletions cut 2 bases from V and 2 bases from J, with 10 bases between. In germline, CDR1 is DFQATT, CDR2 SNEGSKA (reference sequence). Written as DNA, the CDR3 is TGCAGTGCTAGACGAGACATGGCCTACGAGCAGTACTTC. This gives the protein CSARRDMAYEQYF.

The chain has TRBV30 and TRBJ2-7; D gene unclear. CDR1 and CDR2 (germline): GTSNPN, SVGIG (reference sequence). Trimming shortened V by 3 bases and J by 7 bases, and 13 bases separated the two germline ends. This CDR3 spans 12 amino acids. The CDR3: CAWSHGWQEQYF. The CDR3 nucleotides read TGTGCCTGGAGCCACGGGTGGCAGGAGCAGTACTTC.

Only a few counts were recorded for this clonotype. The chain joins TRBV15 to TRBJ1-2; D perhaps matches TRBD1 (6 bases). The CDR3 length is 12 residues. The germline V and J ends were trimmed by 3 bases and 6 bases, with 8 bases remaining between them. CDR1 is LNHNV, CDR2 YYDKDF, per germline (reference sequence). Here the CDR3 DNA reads TGTGCCACCAGCAGGGACAGCAATGGCTACACCTTC. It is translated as CATSRDSNGYTF.

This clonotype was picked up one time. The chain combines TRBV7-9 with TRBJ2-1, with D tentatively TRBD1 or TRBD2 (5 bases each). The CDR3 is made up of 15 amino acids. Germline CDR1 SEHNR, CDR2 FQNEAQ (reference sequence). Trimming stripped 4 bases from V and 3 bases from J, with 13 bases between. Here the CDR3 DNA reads TGTGCCAGCAGCTCTAGGGACCAACGCTACAATGAGCAGTTCTTC. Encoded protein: CASSSRDQRYNEQFF.

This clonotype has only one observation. The CDR3 nucleotides are TGTGCCAGCAGCACCGGGACGCCCGCGGCCAACGTCCTGACTTTC. Its protein is CASSTGTPAANVLTF. The rearrangement uses TRBV7-8 and TRBJ2-6; D may be TRBD1 or TRBD2 (5 bases each). Germline assignment: CDR1 SGHVS and CDR2 FQNEAQ. CDR3 length equals 15 residues. V was trimmed by 5 bases and J by 6 bases, leaving 14 bases between them.

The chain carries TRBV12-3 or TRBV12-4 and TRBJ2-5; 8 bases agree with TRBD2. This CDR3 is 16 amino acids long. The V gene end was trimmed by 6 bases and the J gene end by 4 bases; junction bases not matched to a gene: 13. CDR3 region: CASSLKRGMYGETQYF. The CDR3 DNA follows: TGTGCCAGCAGCCTCAAGCGGGGGATGTATGGAGAGACCCAGTACTTC.

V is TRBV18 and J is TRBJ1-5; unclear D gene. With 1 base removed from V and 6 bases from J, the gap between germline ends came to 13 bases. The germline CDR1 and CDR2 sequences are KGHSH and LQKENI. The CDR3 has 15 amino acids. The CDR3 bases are TGTGCCAGCTCACCACGCGGCCCTGTCCCTCAGCCCCAGCATTTT. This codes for CASSPRGPVPQPQHF.

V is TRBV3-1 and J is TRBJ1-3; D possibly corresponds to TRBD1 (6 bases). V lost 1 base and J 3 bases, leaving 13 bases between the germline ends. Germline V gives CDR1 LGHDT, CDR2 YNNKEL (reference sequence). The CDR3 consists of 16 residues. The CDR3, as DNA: TGTGCCAGCAGCCAAGCCGCGCCAGGGGTTGGAAACACCATATATTTT. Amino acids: CASSQAAPGVGNTIYF.

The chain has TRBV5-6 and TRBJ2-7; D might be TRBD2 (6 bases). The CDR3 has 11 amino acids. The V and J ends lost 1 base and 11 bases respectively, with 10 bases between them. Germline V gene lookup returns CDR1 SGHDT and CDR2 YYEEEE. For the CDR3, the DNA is TGTGCCAGCAGCTTGCGGGGGTGGGAGTACTTC. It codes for CASSLRGWEYF.

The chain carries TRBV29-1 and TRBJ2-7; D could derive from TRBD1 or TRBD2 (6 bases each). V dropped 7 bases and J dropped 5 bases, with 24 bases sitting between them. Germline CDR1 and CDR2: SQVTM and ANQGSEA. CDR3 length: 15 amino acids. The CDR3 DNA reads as TGCAGCGGGACCGAGCCGGGGGCACCTACGGACGAGCAGTACTTC. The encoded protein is CSGTEPGAPTDEQYF.

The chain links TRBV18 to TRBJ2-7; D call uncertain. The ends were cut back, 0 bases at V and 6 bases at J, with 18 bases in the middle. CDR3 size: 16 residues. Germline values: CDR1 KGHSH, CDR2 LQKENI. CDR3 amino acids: CASSPPYNPRASEQYF. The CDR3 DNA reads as TGTGCCAGCTCACCACCGTATAACCCCCGGGCTAGCGAGCAGTACTTC.

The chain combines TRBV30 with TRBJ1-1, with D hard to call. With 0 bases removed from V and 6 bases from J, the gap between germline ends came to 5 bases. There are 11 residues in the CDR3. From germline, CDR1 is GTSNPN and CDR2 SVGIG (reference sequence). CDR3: CAWSVLPEAFF. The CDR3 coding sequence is TGTGCCTGGAGTGTACTACCTGAAGCTTTCTTT.